This entry lists 18 T cell receptor beta chains sequenced from one sample in a study of cytomegalovirus exposure and HLA in healthy donors. PCR primers comprised 60 Vbeta and 13 Jbeta primers. Assay: immunoSEQ multiplex PCR; the TCRdb copy retains only in-frame clones and omits some. In the table there are roughly 190,000 clones, roughly 80% of which are singletons. Sequenced input: PBMCs. Receptor source: a woman aged 18-29 years in good health and CMV-seronegative.

The chain employs TRBV28 and TRBJ2-1, with 7 positions matching TRBD2. Germline values: CDR1 MDHEN, CDR2 SYDVKM. V shed 7 bases, J shed 4 bases, and the junction held 7 bases outside the gene matches. The length of the CDR3 is 14 residues. CDR3: CASNVDGRYNEQFF. The DNA of the CDR3 is TGTGCCAGCAATGTAGACGGGAGGTACAATGAGCAGTTCTTC.

The rearrangement uses TRBV7-2 and TRBJ2-4, with a weak D call TRBD1 (5 bases). Germline V lookup: CDR1 SGHTA, CDR2 FQGNSA. Trimming pared 3 bases from V and 3 bases from J, leaving 18 bases between. The length of the CDR3 is 17 residues. The CDR3 region has the DNA TGTGCCAGCAGCTTGGGGCGTGAGCAGACGGTCAAAAACATTCAGTACTTC. Amino acids: CASSLGREQTVKNIQYF.

The CDR3 DNA reads TGTGCCAGCTCACCAGGGACTAGCGAGTGGGAGCAGTACTTC. It codes for CASSPGTSEWEQYF. The chain recombines TRBV18 with TRBJ2-7; 10 bases match TRBD2. CDR3 length: 14 residues. V shed 2 bases and J 7 bases; nucleotides not matched to a gene: 5. Germline V gene sequence: CDR1 KGHSH, CDR2 LQKENI.

The chain employs TRBV19 and TRBJ1-1, with unresolved D. Per germline, CDR1 LNHDA and CDR2 SQIVND (reference sequence). V lost 2 bases and J 3 bases, leaving 10 bases between the germline ends. CDR3 length: 14 residues. The CDR3 DNA reads TGTGCCAGTAGTATATCGTACGGTTACACTGAAGCTTTCTTT. This gives the protein CASSISYGYTEAFF.

DNA for the CDR3: TGCGCCAGCAGCTTGGAAGGCGGGAGGCCAGATACGCAGTATTTT. Residues: CASSLEGGRPDTQYF. The rearrangement joins TRBV5-1 to TRBJ2-3; 8 bases align to TRBD2. With 0 bases clipped from V and 4 bases from J, the junction kept 4 bases outside the gene matches. The CDR3 length is 15 residues. Germline CDR1 and CDR2: SGHRS and YFSETQ. The full variable domain, in which reference TRBV5-1 and TRBJ2-3 provide the parts outside the CDR3, is KAGVTQTPRYLIKTRGQQVTLSCSPISGHRSVSWYQQTPGQGLQFLFEYFSETQRNKGNFPGRFSGRQFSNSRSEMNVSTLELGDSALYLCASSLEGGRPDTQYFGPGTRLTVL.

The chain is built from TRBV30 and TRBJ2-5, with a weak D call TRBD2 (6 bases). CDR1 is GTSNPN, CDR2 SVGIG, per germline (reference sequence). This CDR3 is 13 amino acids long. Between the trimmed V and J ends, which lost 3 bases and 4 bases, there was a span of 12 bases. The CDR3: CAWRSTSRETQYF. For the CDR3, the DNA is TGTGCCTGGAGGTCGACTAGTAGAGAGACCCAGTACTTC.

The J gene is TRBJ2-1, the V gene TRBV19, with 7 bases that match TRBD2. This CDR3 contains 14 residues. Per the germline V gene, CDR1 is LNHDA and CDR2 is SQIVND (reference sequence). V lost 8 bases to trimming and J lost 4 bases; unmatched junction nucleotides: 8. CDR3 sequence: CASAPGTTYNEQFF. The DNA for the CDR3 is TGTGCCAGTGCTCCCGGGACTACTTACAATGAGCAGTTCTTC.

The chain recombines TRBV28 with TRBJ2-2; D gene uncertain. Germline assignment: CDR1 MDHEN and CDR2 SYDVKM. The CDR3 covers 13 residues. The ends were cut back, 10 bases at V and 5 bases at J, with 14 bases in the middle. CDR3 loop: CATTRPETGELFF. The CDR3 DNA follows: TGTGCCACGACGCGGCCGGAGACCGGGGAGCTGTTTTTT.

This clone has just one count. The genes are TRBV5-3 and TRBJ2-7; TRBD1 might be the D (6 bases). TRBV5-3 is flagged as an ORF with uncertain function. Trimming stripped 6 bases from V and 0 bases from J, with 13 bases between. The CDR3 loop spans 14 amino acids. The CDR3 loop is CARTDSQSSYEQYF. The CDR3 nucleotides read TGTGCCAGAACGGACAGCCAGAGCTCCTACGAGCAGTACTTC.

V gene TRBV29-1 combines with J gene TRBJ2-1; 14 bases map to TRBD2. V lost 4 bases and J lost 2; bases outside the gene matches: 1. The CDR3 runs 15 residues. Germline V gene sequence: CDR1 SQVTM, CDR2 ANQGSEA. CDR3 sequence reads: CSVGGLAGAYNEQFF. DNA of the CDR3: TGCAGCGTTGGGGGACTAGCGGGGGCCTACAATGAGCAGTTCTTC.

CDR3 amino acids: CANQAGGSSYEQYF. The CDR3 nucleotides are TGTGCCAACCAAGCGGGAGGGAGCTCCTACGAGCAGTACTTC. The genes are TRBV6-5 and TRBJ2-7; 10 bases fit TRBD2. Trimming at V came to 10 bases and at J to 0 bases, leaving 6 bases not matched to a gene. In germline, CDR1 is MNHEY, CDR2 SVGAGI. The CDR3 contains 14 residues.

The chain joins TRBV30 to TRBJ1-1; D perhaps matches TRBD1 (6 bases). The V end was cut by 3 bases, the J end by 4 bases, with 12 bases between. The CDR3 totals 13 residues. In germline, CDR1 is GTSNPN, CDR2 SVGIG (reference sequence). The CDR3 here is CAWRELDSTEAFF. DNA of the CDR3: TGTGCCTGGAGGGAATTGGACAGCACTGAAGCTTTCTTT.

V gene TRBV7-2 combines with J gene TRBJ2-5, with D hard to call. The V gene's germline CDR1 is SGHTA and CDR2 FQGNSA. With 5 bases removed from V and 0 bases from J, the gap between germline ends came to 4 bases. CDR3 length: 12 amino acids. The CDR3: CASSQYQETQYF. CDR3 DNA sequence: TGTGCCAGCAGCCAGTACCAAGAGACCCAGTACTTC. Full variable domain (remainder filled in from reference TRBV7-2 and TRBJ2-5): GAGVSQSPSNKVTEKGKDVELRCDPISGHTALYWYRQSLGQGLEFLIYFQGNSAPDKSGLPSDRFSAERTGGSVSTLTIQRTQQEDSAVYLCASSQYQETQYFGPGTRLLVL.

In its sample, this clone was seen once. This chain connects TRBV16 to TRBJ2-1; 11 positions match TRBD2. Trimming removed 1 base from V and 7 bases from J; junction bases left unmatched: 12. The V gene's germline CDR1 is KGHSY and CDR2 FQNENV. The CDR3 consists of 18 residues. CDR3: CASSQLAGTSGFFNEQFF. In DNA form, the CDR3 reads TGTGCCAGCAGCCAATTGGCGGGGACTAGCGGTTTTTTTAATGAGCAGTTCTTC.

V and J are TRBV4-1 and TRBJ1-4, with a tentative D call TRBD1 (5 bases). CDR1 MGHRA and CDR2 YSYEKL come from the germline V gene. The CDR3 covers 19 residues. Between the trimmed V and J ends, which lost 0 bases and 4 bases, there was a span of 21 bases. The DNA for the CDR3 is TGCGCCAGCAGCCAAGAGGTCCGGCGGGGGGAACATGGTAATGAAAAACTGTTTTTT. Its translation: CASSQEVRRGEHGNEKLFF.

The genes are TRBV2 and TRBJ1-2, with 8 nucleotides matching TRBD1. Germline values: CDR1 SNHLY, CDR2 FYNNEI. With V trimmed by 5 bases and J by 8 bases, 7 bases remained unmatched. The CDR3 spans 13 residues. This chain's CDR3 is CASSLRDRLGYTF. DNA of the CDR3: TGTGCCAGCAGTCTCAGGGACAGGCTGGGCTACACCTTC.

V gene TRBV27 combines with J gene TRBJ1-2; D not resolved. The CDR3 contains 15 residues. V was clipped by 4 bases and J by 7 bases, with 19 bases between them. From germline, CDR1 is MNHEY and CDR2 SMNVEV (reference sequence). This CDR3 reads CASSSPGGNRGGYTF. The CDR3 coding sequence is TGTGCCAGCAGTTCACCCGGCGGGAACCGGGGTGGCTACACCTTC.

This clone was seen only once. The chain links TRBV27 to TRBJ2-7, with D uncertain. V was pared by 5 bases and J by 5 bases, with 16 bases between. This CDR3 has 14 residues. CDR1 is MNHEY and CDR2 is SMNVEV in the germline V gene (reference sequence). CDR3 residues: CASSPVVRGHEQYF. The CDR3 coding sequence is TGTGCCAGCAGTCCGGTCGTGCGAGGTCACGAGCAGTACTTC.